Presented here are 8 T cell receptor beta chains from one specimen sequenced in a study of molecular identifiers for immune sequencing clone quantification. MiXCR, run by TCRdb on the PCR reads, gives a single entry per CDR3 protein. The sample lists 550,000 to 750,000 distinct CDR3 sequences, roughly 21% occurring once. Sequences were obtained from naive CD8+ T cells from blood, with Jurkat cell RNA spiked in. Subset in this sample: FACS-sorted CD8+CD4-CCR7+CD45RA+ naive T cells. The receptor set was obtained from a human donor in good health. Some libraries in this study had Jurkat cell RNA spiked in.

This clonotype was observed at least ten times. The rearrangement uses TRBV20-1 and TRBJ1-5; D call uncertain. Germline CDR1 is DFQATT and CDR2 is SNEGSKA (reference sequence). The CDR3 spans 14 residues. Trimming pared 3 bases from V and 0 bases from J, leaving 9 bases between. CDR3 DNA: TGCAGTGCTAGTTCCGTATATAGCAATCAGCCCCAGCATTTT. It yields the protein CSASSVYSNQPQHF.

About this clonotype: A much bigger clone sits one base away, suggesting this may be a read error. The chain carries TRBV28 and TRBJ2-7, with TRBD1 as a possible D gene (6 bases). CDR3 length equals 13 residues. Germline CDR1 is MDHEN and CDR2 is SYDVKM. V lost 6 bases, J lost 1 base, and 10 bases lay in between. CDR3 in amino acids: CASRVGTSYEQYF. CDR3 coding DNA: TGTGCCAGCAGGGTCGGGACATCCTACGAGCAGTACTTC.

This clonotype was observed a handful of times. The CDR3 loop reads CASSLGTGMAGGELFF. CDR3 DNA sequence: TGTGCCAGCAGCCTTGGGACAGGGATGGCCGGCGGGGAGCTGTTTTTT. The rearrangement links TRBV7-9 to TRBJ2-2; 9 positions match TRBD1. The CDR3 covers 16 residues. V shed 5 bases and J 7 bases; nucleotides not matched to a gene: 11. From germline, CDR1 is SEHNR and CDR2 FQNEAQ (reference sequence).

This clonotype was observed many times. The V and J genes are TRBV28 and TRBJ2-5; D ambiguous. This CDR3 is built from 13 residues. Germline V gene sequence: CDR1 MDHEN, CDR2 SYDVKM. The V end was cut by 10 bases, the J end by 1 base, with 13 bases between. CDR3 sequence reads: CATNQTPQETQYF. The CDR3 region has the DNA TGTGCCACCAATCAGACCCCCCAAGAGACCCAGTACTTC. Drawing the rest from reference TRBV28 and TRBJ2-5, the complete variable domain is DVKVTQSSRYLVKRTGEKVFLECVQDMDHENMFWYRQDPGLGLRLIYFSYDVKMKEKGDIPEGYSVSREKKERFSLILESASTNQTSMYLCATNQTPQETQYFGPGTRLLVL.

With regard to this clonotype: The junction shows a germline mismatch at one end, possibly a read error. The CDR3 DNA reads as TGCAGCGTTCTAGCGGGGGGTCTCAGCTCCTACAATGAGCAGCTCTTC. It is translated as CSVLAGGLSSYNEQLF. This rearrangement joins TRBV29-1 to TRBJ2-1; TRBD2 aligns across 11 bases. This CDR3 is built from 16 residues. Germline V gene data show CDR1 as SQVTM and CDR2 as ANQGSEA.

This clonotype has only a few counts. This chain connects TRBV6-2 or TRBV6-3 to TRBJ2-7, with TRBD1 identical over 11 bases. The junction had 11 bases not matched to a gene; V was cut back by 7 bases and J by 3 bases. Germline V gene data show CDR1 as MNHEY and CDR2 as SVGEGT. This CDR3 has 16 residues. The CDR3 region is CASTDYLGTGGYEQYF. In DNA form, the CDR3 reads TGTGCCAGCACCGACTACCTTGGGACAGGGGGCTACGAGCAGTACTTC.

This clonotype was observed many times. The genes are TRBV6-5 and TRBJ2-7; TRBD2 might be the D (6 bases). The CDR3 extends over 14 amino acids. Germline CDR1 reads MNHEY; CDR2 reads SVGAGI. V shed 7 bases and J shed 1 base, with 14 bases lying between them. The CDR3 sequence: CASKAPGGSYEQYF. CDR3 DNA sequence: TGTGCCAGCAAAGCCCCCGGGGGATCCTACGAGCAGTACTTC.

In its sample, this clonotype was seen many times. The chain combines TRBV2 with TRBJ2-1, with D hard to call. Between the trimmed V and J ends, which lost 1 base and 6 bases, there was a span of 7 bases. This CDR3 is 13 amino acids long. The V gene's germline CDR1 is SNHLY and CDR2 FYNNEI. The CDR3 DNA follows: TGTGCCAGCAGTGAAGATTCGCCCAATGAGCAGTTCTTC. This translates into CASSEDSPNEQFF.